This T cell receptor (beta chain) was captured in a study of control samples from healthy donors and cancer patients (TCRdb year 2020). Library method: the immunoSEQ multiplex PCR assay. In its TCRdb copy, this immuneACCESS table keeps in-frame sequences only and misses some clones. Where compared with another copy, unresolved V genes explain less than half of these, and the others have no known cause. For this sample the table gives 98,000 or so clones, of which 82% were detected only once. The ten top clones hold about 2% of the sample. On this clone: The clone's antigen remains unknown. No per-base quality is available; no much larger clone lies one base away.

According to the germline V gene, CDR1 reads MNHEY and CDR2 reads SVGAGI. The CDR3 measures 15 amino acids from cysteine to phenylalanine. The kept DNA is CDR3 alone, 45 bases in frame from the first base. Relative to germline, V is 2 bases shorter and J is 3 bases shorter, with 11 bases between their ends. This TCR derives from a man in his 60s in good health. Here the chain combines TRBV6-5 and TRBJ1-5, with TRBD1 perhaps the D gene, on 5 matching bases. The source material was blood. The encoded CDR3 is CASSYSGALNQPQHF. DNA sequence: TGTGCCAGCAGTTACAGCGGGGCTCTCAATCAGCCCCAGCATTTT.